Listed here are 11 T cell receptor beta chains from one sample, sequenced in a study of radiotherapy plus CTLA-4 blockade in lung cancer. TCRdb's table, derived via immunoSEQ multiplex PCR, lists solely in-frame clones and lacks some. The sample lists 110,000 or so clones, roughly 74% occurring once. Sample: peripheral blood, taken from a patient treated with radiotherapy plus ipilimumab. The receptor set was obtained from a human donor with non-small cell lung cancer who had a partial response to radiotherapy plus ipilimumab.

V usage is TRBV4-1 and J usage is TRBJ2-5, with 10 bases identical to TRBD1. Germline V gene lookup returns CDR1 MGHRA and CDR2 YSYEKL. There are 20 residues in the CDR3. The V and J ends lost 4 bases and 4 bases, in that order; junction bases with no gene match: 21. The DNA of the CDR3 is TGCGCCAGCAGCCGTGAACCCGGGACAGGGGAAGGCGCGATTCGAGAGACCCAGTACTTC. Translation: CASSREPGTGEGAIRETQYF.

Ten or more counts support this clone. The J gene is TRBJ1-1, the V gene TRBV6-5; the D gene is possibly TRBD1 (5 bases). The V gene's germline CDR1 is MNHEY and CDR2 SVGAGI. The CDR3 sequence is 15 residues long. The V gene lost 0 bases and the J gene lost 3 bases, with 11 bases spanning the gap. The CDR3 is CASSYSDIRDTEAFF. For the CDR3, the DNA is TGTGCCAGCAGTTACTCGGACATTCGAGACACTGAAGCTTTCTTT.

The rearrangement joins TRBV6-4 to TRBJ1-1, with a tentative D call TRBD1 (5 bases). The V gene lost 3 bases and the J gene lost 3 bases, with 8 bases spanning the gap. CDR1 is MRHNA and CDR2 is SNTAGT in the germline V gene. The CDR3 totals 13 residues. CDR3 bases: TGTGCCAGCAGTGAGGGCAGGGACACTGAAGCTTTCTTT. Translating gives CASSEGRDTEAFF.

The CDR3 reads CASSGQGSGIQYF. The CDR3 bases are TGTGCCAGCAGTGGACAGGGTTCAGGCATTCAGTACTTC. V gene TRBV2 combines with J gene TRBJ2-4, with 7 positions matching TRBD1. The germline V gene has CDR1 SNHLY and CDR2 FYNNEI. The CDR3 contains 13 residues. The junction had 6 bases not matched to a gene; V was cut back by 4 bases and J by 9 bases.

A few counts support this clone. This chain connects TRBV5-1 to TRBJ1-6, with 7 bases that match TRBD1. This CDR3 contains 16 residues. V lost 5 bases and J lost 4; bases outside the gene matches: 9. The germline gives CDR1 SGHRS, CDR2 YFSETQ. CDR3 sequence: CASSWDRRSYNSPLHF. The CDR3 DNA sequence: TGCGCCAGCAGTTGGGACAGACGGTCTTATAATTCACCCCTCCACTTT.

In DNA form, the CDR3 reads TGCGCCAGCAGCCTCTGGGACAGGAATGAAAAACTGTTTTTT. Translating gives CASSLWDRNEKLFF. V usage is TRBV5-1 and J usage is TRBJ1-4; 8 bases align to TRBD1. CDR1 and CDR2 from the germline V gene are SGHRS and YFSETQ. J lost 5 bases, V lost 4 bases, and 4 bases had no gene match. This CDR3 contains 14 residues.

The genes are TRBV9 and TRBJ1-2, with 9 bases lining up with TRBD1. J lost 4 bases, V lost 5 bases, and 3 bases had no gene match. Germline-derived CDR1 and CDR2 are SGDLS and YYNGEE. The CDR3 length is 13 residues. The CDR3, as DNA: TGTGCCAGCAGACAGGGGGCGAGCTATGGCTACACCTTC. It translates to CASRQGASYGYTF.

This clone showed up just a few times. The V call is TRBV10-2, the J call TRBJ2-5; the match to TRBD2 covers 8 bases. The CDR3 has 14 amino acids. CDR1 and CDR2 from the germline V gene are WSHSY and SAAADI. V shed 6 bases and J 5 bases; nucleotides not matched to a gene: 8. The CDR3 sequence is CASRNGRAAETQYF. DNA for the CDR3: TGCGCCAGCAGGAACGGGAGGGCCGCGGAGACCCAGTACTTC.

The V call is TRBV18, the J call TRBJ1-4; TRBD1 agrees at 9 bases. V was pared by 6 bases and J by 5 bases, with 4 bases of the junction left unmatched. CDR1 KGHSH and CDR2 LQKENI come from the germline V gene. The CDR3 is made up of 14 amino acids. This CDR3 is CASSLTGGNEKLFF. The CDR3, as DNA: TGTGCCAGCTCCCTGACAGGGGGGAATGAAAAACTGTTTTTT.

CDR3 protein: CASSSRLAPEVYEQFF. The CDR3 coding sequence is TGCGCCAGCAGCTCTCGACTAGCGCCAGAGGTGTATGAGCAGTTCTTC. This chain uses TRBV4-1 with TRBJ2-1; 8 bases map to TRBD2. The CDR3 length is 16 residues. Germline values: CDR1 MGHRA, CDR2 YSYEKL. V lost 5 bases and J lost 8; bases outside the gene matches: 14.

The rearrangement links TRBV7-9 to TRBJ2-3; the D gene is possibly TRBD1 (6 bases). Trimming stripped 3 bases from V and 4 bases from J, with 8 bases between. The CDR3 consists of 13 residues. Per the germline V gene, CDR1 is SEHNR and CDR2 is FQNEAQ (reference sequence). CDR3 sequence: CASSLGAPDTQYF. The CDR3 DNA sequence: TGTGCCAGCAGCTTGGGGGCCCCAGATACGCAGTATTTT.